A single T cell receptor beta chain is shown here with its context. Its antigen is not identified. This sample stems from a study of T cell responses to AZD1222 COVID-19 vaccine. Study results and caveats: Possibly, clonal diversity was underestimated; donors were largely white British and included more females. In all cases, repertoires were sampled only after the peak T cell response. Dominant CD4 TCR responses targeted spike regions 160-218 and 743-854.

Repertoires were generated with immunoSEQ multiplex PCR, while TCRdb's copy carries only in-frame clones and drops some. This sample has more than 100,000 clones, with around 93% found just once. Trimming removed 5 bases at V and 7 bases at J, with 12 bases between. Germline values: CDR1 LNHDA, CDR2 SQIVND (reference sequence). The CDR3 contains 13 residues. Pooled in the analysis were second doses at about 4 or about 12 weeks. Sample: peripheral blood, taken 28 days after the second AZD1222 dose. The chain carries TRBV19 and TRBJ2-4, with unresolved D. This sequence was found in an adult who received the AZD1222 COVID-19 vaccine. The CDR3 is CASSQIEGNIQYF. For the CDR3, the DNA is TGTGCCAGTAGTCAGATTGAAGGGAACATTCAGTACTTC.